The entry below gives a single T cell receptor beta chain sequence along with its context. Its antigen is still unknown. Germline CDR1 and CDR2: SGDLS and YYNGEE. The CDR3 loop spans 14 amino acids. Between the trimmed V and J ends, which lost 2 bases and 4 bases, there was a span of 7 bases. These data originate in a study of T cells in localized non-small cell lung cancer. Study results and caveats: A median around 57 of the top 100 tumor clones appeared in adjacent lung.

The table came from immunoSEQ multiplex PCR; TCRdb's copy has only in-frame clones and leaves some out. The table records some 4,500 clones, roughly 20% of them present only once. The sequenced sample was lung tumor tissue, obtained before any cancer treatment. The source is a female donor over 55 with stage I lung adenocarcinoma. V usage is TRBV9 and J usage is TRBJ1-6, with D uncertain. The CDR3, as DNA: TGTGCCAGCAGCGTGGGGAATTATAATTCACCCCTCCACTTT. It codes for CASSVGNYNSPLHF. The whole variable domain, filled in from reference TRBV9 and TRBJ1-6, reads DSGVTQTPKHLITATGQRVTLRCSPRSGDLSVYWYQQSLDQGLQFLIQYYNGEERAKGNILERFSAQQFPDLHSELNLSSLELGDSALYFCASSVGNYNSPLHFGNGTRLTVT.